The source of this TCR beta chain is a study of vaccination effects on CD4 cells after COVID-19. Whole-study context: Two doses of BNT162b2 or mRNA-1273 vaccine were administered to participants.

Produced via immunoSEQ multiplex PCR; TCRdb's table is partial and in-frame only. The table shows 26,000 or so clones, with about 70% occurring only once. About this clone: Antigen specificity is unknown.

Expansion of antigen-specific CD4+ T cells with viral peptide pools was carried out by the ViraFEST assay before sequencing. Cells that had been cultured for roughly ten days were the source of isolated CD4+ T cells. Nucleocapsid antibodies stayed negative before and after vaccination, showing no earlier SARS-CoV-2 infection. The input for sequencing was CD4+ T cells from PBMCs cultured with SARS-CoV-2 spike peptides, taken before COVID-19 vaccination. This TCR was recovered from a human donor who received a COVID-19 vaccine.

The CDR3 nucleotides read TGTGCCAGCAGCTTAAATGGGGTTGGCACAGATACGCAGTATTTT. This translates into CASSLNGVGTDTQYF. J is TRBJ2-3 and V is TRBV7-6; unclear D gene. CDR3 length equals 15 residues. The germline V and J ends were trimmed by 2 bases and 1 base, with 10 bases remaining between them. CDR1 SGHVS and CDR2 FNYEAQ come from the germline V gene.